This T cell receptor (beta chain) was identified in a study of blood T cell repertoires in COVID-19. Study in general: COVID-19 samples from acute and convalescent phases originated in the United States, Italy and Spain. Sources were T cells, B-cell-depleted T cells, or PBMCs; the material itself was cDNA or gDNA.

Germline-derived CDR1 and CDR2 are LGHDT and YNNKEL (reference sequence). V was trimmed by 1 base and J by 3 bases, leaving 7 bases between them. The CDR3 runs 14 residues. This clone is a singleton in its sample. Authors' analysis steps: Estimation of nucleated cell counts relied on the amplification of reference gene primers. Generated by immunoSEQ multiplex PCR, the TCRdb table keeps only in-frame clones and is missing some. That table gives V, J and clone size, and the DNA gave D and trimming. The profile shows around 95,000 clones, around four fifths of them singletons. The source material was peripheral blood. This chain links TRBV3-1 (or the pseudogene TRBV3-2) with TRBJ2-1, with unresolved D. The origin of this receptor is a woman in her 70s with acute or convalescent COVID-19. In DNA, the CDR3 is TGTGCCAGCAGCCAAGGGTCCTACTACAATGAGCAGTTCTTC. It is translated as CASSQGSYYNEQFF.